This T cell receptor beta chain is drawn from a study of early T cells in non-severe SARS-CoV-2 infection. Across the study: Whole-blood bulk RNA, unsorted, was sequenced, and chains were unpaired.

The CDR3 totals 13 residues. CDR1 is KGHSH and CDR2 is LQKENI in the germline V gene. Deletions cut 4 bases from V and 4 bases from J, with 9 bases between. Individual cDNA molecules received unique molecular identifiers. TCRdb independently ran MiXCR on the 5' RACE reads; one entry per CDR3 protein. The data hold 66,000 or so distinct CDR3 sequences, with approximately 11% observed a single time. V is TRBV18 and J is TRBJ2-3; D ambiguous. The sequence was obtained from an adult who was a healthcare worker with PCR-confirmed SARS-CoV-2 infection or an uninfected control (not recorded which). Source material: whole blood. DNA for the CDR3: TGTGCCAGCTCACTTCAAAGGGCAGATACGCAGTATTTT. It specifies CASSLQRADTQYF.